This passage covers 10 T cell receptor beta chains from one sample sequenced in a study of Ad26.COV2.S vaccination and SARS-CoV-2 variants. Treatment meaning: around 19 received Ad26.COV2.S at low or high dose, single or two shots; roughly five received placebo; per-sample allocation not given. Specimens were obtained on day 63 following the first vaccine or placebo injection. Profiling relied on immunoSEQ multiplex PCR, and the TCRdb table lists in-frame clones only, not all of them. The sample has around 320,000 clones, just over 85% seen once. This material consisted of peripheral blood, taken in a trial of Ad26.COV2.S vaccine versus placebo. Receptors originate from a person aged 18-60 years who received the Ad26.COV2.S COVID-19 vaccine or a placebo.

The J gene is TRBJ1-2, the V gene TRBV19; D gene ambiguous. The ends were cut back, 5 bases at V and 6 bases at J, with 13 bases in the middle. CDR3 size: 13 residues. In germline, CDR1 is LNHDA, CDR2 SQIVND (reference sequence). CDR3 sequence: CASSPADLNGYTF. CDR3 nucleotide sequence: TGTGCCAGTAGTCCTGCCGACCTAAATGGCTACACCTTC.

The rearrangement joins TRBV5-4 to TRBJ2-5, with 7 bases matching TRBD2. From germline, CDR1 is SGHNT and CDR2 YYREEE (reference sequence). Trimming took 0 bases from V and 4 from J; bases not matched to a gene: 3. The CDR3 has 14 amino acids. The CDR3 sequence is CASSLERDGETQYF. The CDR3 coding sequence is TGTGCCAGCAGCTTGGAGCGGGACGGAGAGACCCAGTACTTC.

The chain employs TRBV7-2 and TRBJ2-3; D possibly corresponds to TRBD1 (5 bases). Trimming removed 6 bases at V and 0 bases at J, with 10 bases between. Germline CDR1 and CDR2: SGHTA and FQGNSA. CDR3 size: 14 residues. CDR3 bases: TGTGCCAGCAGGCAGGGCCTTAGCACAGATACGCAGTATTTT. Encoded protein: CASRQGLSTDTQYF.

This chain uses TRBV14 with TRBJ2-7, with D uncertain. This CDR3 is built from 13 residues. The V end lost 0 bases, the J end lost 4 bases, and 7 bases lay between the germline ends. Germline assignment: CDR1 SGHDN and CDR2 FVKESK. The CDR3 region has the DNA TGTGCCAGCAGCCAAGATCCAGGTTACGAGCAGTACTTC. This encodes CASSQDPGYEQYF.

As DNA, the CDR3 is TGTGCCAGCAGTTACTCGCCTGGACGCGGGGATAATGAAAAACTGTTTTTT. Translation: CASSYSPGRGDNEKLFF. J is TRBJ1-4 and V is TRBV6-2 or TRBV6-3; D remains ambiguous. The CDR3 loop spans 17 amino acids. CDR1 is MNHEY and CDR2 is SVGEGT in the germline V gene. Between the trimmed V and J ends, which lost 0 bases and 4 bases, there was a span of 15 bases.

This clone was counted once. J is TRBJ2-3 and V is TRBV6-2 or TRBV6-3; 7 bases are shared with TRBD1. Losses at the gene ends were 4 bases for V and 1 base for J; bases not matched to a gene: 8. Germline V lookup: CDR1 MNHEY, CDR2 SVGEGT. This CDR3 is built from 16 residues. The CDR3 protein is CASSSTGVRGTDTQYF. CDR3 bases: TGTGCCAGCAGTTCTACAGGGGTTCGTGGCACAGATACGCAGTATTTT.

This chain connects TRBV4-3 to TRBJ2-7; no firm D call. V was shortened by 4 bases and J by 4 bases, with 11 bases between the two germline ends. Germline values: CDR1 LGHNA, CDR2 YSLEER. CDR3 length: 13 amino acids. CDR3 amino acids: CASSPTDGYEQYF. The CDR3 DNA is TGCGCCAGCAGCCCGACCGACGGGTACGAGCAGTACTTC.

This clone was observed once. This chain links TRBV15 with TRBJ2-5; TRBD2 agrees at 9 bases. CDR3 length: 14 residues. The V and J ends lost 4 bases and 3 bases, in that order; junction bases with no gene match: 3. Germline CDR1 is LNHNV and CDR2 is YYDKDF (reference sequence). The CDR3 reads CATSNGGGEETQYF. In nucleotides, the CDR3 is TGTGCCACCAGCAACGGCGGGGGGGAAGAGACCCAGTACTTC.

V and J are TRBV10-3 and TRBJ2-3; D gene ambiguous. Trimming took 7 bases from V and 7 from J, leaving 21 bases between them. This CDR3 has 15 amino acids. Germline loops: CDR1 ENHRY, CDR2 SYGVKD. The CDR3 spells CAITDPTDLLNTQYF. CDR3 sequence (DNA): TGTGCCATCACTGACCCGACCGACCTACTAAATACGCAGTATTTT.

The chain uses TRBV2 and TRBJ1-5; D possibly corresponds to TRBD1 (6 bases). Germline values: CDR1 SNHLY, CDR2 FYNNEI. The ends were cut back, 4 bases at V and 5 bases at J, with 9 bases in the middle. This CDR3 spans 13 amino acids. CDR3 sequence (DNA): TGTGCCAGCAGTGCACAGGGTTATCAGCCCCAGCATTTT. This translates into CASSAQGYQPQHF. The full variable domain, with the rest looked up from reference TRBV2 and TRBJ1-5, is EPEVTQTPSHQVTQMGQEVILRCVPISNHLYFYWYRQILGQKVEFLVSFYNNEISEKSEIFDDQFSVERPDGSNFTLKIRSTKLEDSAMYFCASSAQGYQPQHFGDGTRLSIL.